The present T cell receptor (beta chain) was sequenced within a study of OX40 agonist ivuxolimab in advanced cancers. The CDR3 consists of 15 residues. CDR1 and CDR2 from the germline V gene are SGHTA and FQGNSA. Trimming took 3 bases from V and 2 from J, leaving 13 bases between them. Produced via immunoSEQ multiplex PCR; TCRdb's table is partial and in-frame only. The sample yields around 70,000 clones, about 85% seen once. To note about this clone: Antigen specificity is unknown.

Study-wide results and limits: Clonal expansion in partial responders at 0.1-3.0 mg/kg ranked among the lowest.

The chain is built from TRBV7-2 and TRBJ2-5; D is undetermined. This receptor was obtained from an adult with an advanced solid tumor such as melanoma, head and neck, liver or kidney cancer. The sequencing here drew on CD4+ or CD8+ T cells sorted from blood, taken in a trial of the OX40 agonist ivuxolimab. CDR3 DNA sequence: TGTGCCAGCAGCTTCAGCAGTTCATTGCAAGAGACCCAGTACTTC. Translation gives CASSFSSSLQETQYF.